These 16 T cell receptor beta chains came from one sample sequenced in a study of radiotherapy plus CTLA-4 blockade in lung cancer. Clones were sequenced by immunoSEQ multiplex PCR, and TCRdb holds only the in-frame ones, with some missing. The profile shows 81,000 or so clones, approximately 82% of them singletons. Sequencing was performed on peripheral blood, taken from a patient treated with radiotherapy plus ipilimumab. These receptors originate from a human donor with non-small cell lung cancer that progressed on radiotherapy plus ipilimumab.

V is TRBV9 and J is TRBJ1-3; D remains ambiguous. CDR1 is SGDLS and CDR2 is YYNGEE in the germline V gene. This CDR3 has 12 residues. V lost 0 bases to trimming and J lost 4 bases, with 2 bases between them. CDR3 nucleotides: TGTGCCAGCAGCGTAGGCGGAAACACCATATATTTT. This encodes CASSVGGNTIYF. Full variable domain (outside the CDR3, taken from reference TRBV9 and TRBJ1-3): DSGVTQTPKHLITATGQRVTLRCSPRSGDLSVYWYQQSLDQGLQFLIQYYNGEERAKGNILERFSAQQFPDLHSELNLSSLELGDSALYFCASSVGGNTIYFGEGSWLTVV.

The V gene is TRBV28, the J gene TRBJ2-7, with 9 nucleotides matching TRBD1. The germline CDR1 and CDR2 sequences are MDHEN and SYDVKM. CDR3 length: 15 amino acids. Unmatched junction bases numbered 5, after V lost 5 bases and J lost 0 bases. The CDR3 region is CASSRGTGHSYEQYF. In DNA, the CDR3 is TGTGCCAGCAGTCGGGGGACAGGGCACTCCTACGAGCAGTACTTC.

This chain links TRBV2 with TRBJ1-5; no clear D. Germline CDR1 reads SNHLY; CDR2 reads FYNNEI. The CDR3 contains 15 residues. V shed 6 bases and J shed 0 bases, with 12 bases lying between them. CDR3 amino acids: CASSPSRSSNQPQHF. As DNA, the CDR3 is TGTGCCAGCAGCCCCAGCAGAAGTAGCAATCAGCCCCAGCATTTT.

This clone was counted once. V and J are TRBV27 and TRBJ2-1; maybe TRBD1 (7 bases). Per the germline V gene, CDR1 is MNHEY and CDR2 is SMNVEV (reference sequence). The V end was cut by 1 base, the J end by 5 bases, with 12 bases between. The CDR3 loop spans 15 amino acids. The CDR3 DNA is TGTGCCAGCAGTTTATATCAGGGGGGCCACAATGAGCAGTTCTTC. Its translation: CASSLYQGGHNEQFF.

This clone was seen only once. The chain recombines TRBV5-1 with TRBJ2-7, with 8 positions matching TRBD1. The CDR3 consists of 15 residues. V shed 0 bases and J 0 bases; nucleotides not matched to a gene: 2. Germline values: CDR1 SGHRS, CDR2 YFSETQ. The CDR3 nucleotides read TGCGCCAGCAGCTTGGGTACAGGGGGCTCCTACGAGCAGTACTTC. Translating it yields CASSLGTGGSYEQYF.

Here the CDR3 reads CASSQVPAVWPEQYF. In nucleotides, the CDR3 is TGTGCCAGCAGCCAAGTGCCAGCAGTATGGCCCGAGCAGTACTTC. The rearrangement joins TRBV14 to TRBJ2-7; D gene unclear. This CDR3 comprises 15 residues. The V end lost 1 base, the J end lost 6 bases, and 16 bases lay between the germline ends. Germline lookup yields CDR1 SGHDN and CDR2 FVKESK.

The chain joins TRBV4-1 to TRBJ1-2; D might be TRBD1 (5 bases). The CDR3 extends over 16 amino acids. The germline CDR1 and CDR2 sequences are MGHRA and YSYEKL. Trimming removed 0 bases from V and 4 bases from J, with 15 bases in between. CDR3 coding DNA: TGCGCCAGCAGCCAAGACGTCGGCCCAGGGACCTATGGCTACACCTTC. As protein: CASSQDVGPGTYGYTF.

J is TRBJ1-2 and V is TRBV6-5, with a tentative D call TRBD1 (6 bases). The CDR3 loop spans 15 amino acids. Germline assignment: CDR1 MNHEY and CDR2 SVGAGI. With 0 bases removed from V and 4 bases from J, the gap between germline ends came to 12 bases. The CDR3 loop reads CASSYSPDSLYGYTF. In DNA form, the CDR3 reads TGTGCCAGCAGTTACTCCCCGGACAGTCTCTATGGCTACACCTTC.

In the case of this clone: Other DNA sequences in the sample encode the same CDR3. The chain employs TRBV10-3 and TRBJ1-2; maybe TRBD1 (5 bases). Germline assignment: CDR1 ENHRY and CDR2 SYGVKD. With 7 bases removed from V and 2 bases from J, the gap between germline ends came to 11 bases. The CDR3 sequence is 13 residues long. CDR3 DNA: TGTGCCATCACCCCGGACACGAACTATGGCTACACCTTC. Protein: CAITPDTNYGYTF.

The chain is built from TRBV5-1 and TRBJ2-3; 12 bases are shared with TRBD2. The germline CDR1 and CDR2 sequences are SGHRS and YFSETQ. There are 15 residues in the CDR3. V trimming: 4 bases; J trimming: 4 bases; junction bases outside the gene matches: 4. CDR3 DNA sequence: TGCGCCAGCAGCCGATCTAGCGGGAGGGCAGATACGCAGTATTTT. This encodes CASSRSSGRADTQYF.

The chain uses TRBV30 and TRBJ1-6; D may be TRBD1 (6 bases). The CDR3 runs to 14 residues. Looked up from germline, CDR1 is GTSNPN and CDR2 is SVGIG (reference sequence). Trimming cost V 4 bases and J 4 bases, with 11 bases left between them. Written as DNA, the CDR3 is TGTGCCTGGAAACAGGGAAGTTATAATTCACCCCTCCACTTT. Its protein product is CAWKQGSYNSPLHF. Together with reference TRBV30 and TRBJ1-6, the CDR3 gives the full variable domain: SQTIHQWPATLVQPVGSPLSLECTVEGTSNPNLYWYRQAAGRGLQLLFYSVGIGQISSEVPQNLSASRPQDRQFILSSKKLLLSDSGFYLCAWKQGSYNSPLHFGNGTRLTVT.

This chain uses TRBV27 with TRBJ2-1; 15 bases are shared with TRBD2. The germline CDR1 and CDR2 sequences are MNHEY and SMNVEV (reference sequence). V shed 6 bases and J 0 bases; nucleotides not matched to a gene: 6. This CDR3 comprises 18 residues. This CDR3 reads CASRAPGLAGGSYNEQFF. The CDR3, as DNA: TGTGCCAGCAGGGCGCCGGGACTAGCGGGGGGCTCCTACAATGAGCAGTTCTTC.

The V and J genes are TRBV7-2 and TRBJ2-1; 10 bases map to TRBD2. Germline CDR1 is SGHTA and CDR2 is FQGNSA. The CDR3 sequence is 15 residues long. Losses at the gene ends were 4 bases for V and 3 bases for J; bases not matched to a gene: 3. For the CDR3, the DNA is TGTGCCAGCAGCTCCCGGACTAGCGGCTACAATGAGCAGTTCTTC. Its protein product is CASSSRTSGYNEQFF.

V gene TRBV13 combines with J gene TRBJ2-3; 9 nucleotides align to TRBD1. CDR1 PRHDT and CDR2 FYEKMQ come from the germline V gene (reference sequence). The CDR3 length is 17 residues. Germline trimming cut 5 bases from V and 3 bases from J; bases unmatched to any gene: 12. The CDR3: CASSADRGGSGTDTQYF. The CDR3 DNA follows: TGTGCCAGCAGCGCGGACAGGGGAGGATCGGGAACAGATACGCAGTATTTT. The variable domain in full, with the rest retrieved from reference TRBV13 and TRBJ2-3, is AAGVIQSPRHLIKEKRETATLKCYPIPRHDTVYWYQQGPGQDPQFLISFYEKMQSDKGSIPDRFSAQQFSDYHSELNMSSLELGDSALYFCASSADRGGSGTDTQYFGPGTRLTVL.

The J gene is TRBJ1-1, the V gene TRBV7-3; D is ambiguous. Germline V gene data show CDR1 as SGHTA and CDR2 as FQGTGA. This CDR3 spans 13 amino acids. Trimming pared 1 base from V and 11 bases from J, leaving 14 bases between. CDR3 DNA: TGTGCCAGCAGCTTAAGAAAGGGTTCGGACGCTTTCTTT. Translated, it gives CASSLRKGSDAFF.

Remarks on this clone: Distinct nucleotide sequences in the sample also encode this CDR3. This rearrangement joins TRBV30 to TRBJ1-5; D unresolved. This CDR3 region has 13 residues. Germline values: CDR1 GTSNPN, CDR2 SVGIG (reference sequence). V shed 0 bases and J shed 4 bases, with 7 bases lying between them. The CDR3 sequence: CAWSVKGNQPQHF. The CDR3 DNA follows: TGTGCCTGGAGTGTAAAGGGTAATCAGCCCCAGCATTTT.